Following are 20 T cell receptor beta chains from one sample sequenced in a study of T cells in localized non-small cell lung cancer. Data came from immunoSEQ multiplex PCR; TCRdb stores just in-frame clones and leaves some out. The sample comprises fewer than 9,000 clones, approximately 45% of which are singletons, and about 3.8% rests with the top ten. The material sequenced was lymph node tissue, taken before any cancer treatment. These TCRs come from a man aged 40 to 69 with stage I lung adenocarcinoma.

This clone was detected a few times. The junction differs from germline at one of its ends, possibly a read error. The chain combines TRBV2 with TRBJ2-2; D is perhaps TRBD2 (5 bases). The CDR3 contains 14 residues. Germline assignment: CDR1 SNHLY and CDR2 FYNNEI. CDR3 amino acids: CASSEAVNTGELFF. DNA of the CDR3: TGTGCCAGCAGCGAAGCGGTGAACACCGGGGAGCTGTTTTTT. Full variable domain (outside the CDR3, taken from reference TRBV2 and TRBJ2-2): EPEVTQTPSHQVTQMGQEVILRCVPISNHLYFYWYRQILGQKVEFLVSFYNNEISEKSEIFDDQFSVERPDGSNFTLKIRSTKLEDSAMYFCASSEAVNTGELFFGEGSRLTVL.

This clone came up a few times. CDR3 sequence (DNA): TGTGCCAGCAGCTCGGGGACTATACAAGAGACCCAGTACTTC. This sequence encodes CASSSGTIQETQYF. The rearrangement links TRBV11-3 to TRBJ2-5, with TRBD2 matching 7 bases. This CDR3 region has 14 residues. V shed 4 bases, J shed 2 bases, and the junction held 4 bases outside the gene matches. CDR1 SGHNT and CDR2 YENEEA come from the germline V gene.

This chain connects TRBV28 to TRBJ1-1; D remains ambiguous. Germline V gene data show CDR1 as MDHEN and CDR2 as SYDVKM. This CDR3 is 14 amino acids long. Between the trimmed V and J ends, which lost 3 bases and 10 bases, there was a span of 18 bases. The CDR3 spells CASSFSRTNVRAFF. CDR3 DNA sequence: TGTGCCAGCAGTTTTAGTAGGACCAACGTTCGAGCTTTCTTT.

This chain links TRBV6-8 with TRBJ2-4; D not resolved. The V and J ends lost 4 bases and 1 base respectively, with 14 bases between them. Looked up from germline, CDR1 is MNHGY and CDR2 is SAAAGT. The CDR3 contains 16 residues. The CDR3 sequence: CASSSTGVRAKNIQYF. The DNA for the CDR3 is TGTGCCAGCAGTTCCACTGGAGTGAGGGCCAAAAACATTCAGTACTTC.

The chain combines TRBV18 with TRBJ1-1; the D gene is possibly TRBD1 (6 bases). V was pared by 5 bases and J by 1 base, with 8 bases between. The CDR3 length is 13 residues. Germline V gene data show CDR1 as KGHSH and CDR2 as LQKENI. CDR3 in DNA: TGTGCCAGCTCATACAGGGAGAACACTGAAGCTTTCTTT. Translation gives CASSYRENTEAFF.

This clone was seen a single time. The chain employs TRBV6-8 and TRBJ1-4; possibly TRBD1 for D (6 bases). Germline loops: CDR1 MNHGY, CDR2 SAAAGT. V gave up 6 bases and J gave up 10 bases, with 21 bases separating them. The CDR3 totals 15 residues. The CDR3 DNA sequence: TGTGCCAGCAGCCCCCAACAGGGTTTTTTCGGAAAACTGTTTTTT. Amino acids: CASSPQQGFFGKLFF.

The rearrangement joins TRBV14 to TRBJ1-3; D gene ambiguous. Trimming cost V 0 bases and J 0 bases, with 9 bases left between them. This CDR3 is built from 16 residues. The germline V gene has CDR1 SGHDN and CDR2 FVKESK. The CDR3 nucleotides are TGTGCCAGCAGCCAAGATCCGGCAAACTCTGGAAACACCATATATTTT. This encodes CASSQDPANSGNTIYF.

The chain employs TRBV23-1 and TRBJ1-1, with D maybe TRBD1 (6 bases). TRBV23-1 is identified as an open reading frame with a role that is uncertain. The germline V and J ends were trimmed by 1 base and 7 bases, with 13 bases remaining between them. The length of the CDR3 is 14 residues. DNA of the CDR3: TGCGCCAGCAGTCAATGGGGGGGCGCGTTTGAAGCTTTCTTT. Its translation: CASSQWGGAFEAFF.

This clone was seen a few times. One end of the junction is discordant with germline, which a read error may explain. The rearrangement links TRBV6-8 to TRBJ1-4; no definite D call. CDR3 length equals 12 residues. Looked up from germline, CDR1 is MNHGY and CDR2 is SAAAGT. The CDR3 DNA follows: TGTGCCAGCCTAGGAGGAAATGGAAAACTGTTTTTT. The encoded protein is CASLGGNGKLFF.

Note on this clone: Germline is not matched at one junction end, which may reflect a read error. The CDR3 protein is CASSDSRDRGPQETQYF. CDR3 DNA sequence: TGTGCCAGCAGTGACTCCCGGGACAGGGGACCCCAAGAGACCCAGTACTTC. The rearrangement links TRBV6-8 to TRBJ2-5; 10 bases match TRBD1. This CDR3 has 17 amino acids. Germline-derived CDR1 and CDR2 are MNHGY and SAAAGT.

This clone was found a few times. One end of the junction is discordant with germline, which a read error may explain. The V and J genes are TRBV6-8 and TRBJ1-1; tentative D call: TRBD1 (6 bases). The CDR3 extends over 14 amino acids. Germline CDR1 reads MNHGY; CDR2 reads SAAAGT. CDR3 amino acids: CAISPTGVNTEAFF. Written as DNA, the CDR3 is TGTGCCATCAGTCCGACAGGCGTGAACACTGAAGCTTTCTTT.

The V gene is TRBV7-4, the J gene TRBJ1-4; D remains unclear. Germline V gene lookup returns CDR1 SGHVT and CDR2 SQSDAQ. V lost 7 bases, J lost 0 bases, and 12 bases lay in between. The CDR3 extends over 15 amino acids. CDR3 sequence: CASNASVATNEKLFF. The CDR3 coding sequence is TGTGCCAGCAACGCGTCAGTAGCAACTAATGAAAAACTGTTTTTT.

This clone appeared a few times. This chain links TRBV6-8 with TRBJ1-2; D call uncertain. Germline V lookup: CDR1 MNHGY, CDR2 SAAAGT. This CDR3 has 12 residues. Trimming pared 5 bases from V and 8 bases from J, leaving 12 bases between. The DNA of the CDR3 is TGTGCCAGCAGTCCCGGCCCCCTGGGCTACACCTTC. Translating it yields CASSPGPLGYTF.

This chain joins TRBV28 and TRBJ1-1, with D possibly matching TRBD1 (6 bases). This CDR3 comprises 12 residues. Trimming stripped 6 bases from V and 10 bases from J, with 15 bases between. Germline V gene sequence: CDR1 MDHEN, CDR2 SYDVKM. This CDR3 is CASSLQGLGAFF. The CDR3 region has the DNA TGTGCCAGCAGCTTACAGGGTTTAGGAGCTTTCTTT. The full variable domain, in which reference TRBV28 and TRBJ1-1 provide the parts outside the CDR3, is DVKVTQSSRYLVKRTGEKVFLECVQDMDHENMFWYRQDPGLGLRLIYFSYDVKMKEKGDIPEGYSVSREKKERFSLILESASTNQTSMYLCASSLQGLGAFFGQGTRLTVV.

This rearrangement joins TRBV10-2 to TRBJ2-3; a weak D match, TRBD2 (5 bases). The CDR3 has 17 amino acids. CDR1 is WSHSY, CDR2 SAAADI, per germline. The V end lost 0 bases, the J end lost 5 bases, and 18 bases lay between the germline ends. The CDR3 DNA is TGCGCCAGCAGTGAGTCGAACAGTCCGGGGATGTTAGATACGCAGTATTTT. Translated, it gives CASSESNSPGMLDTQYF.

This sequence joins TRBV11-3 and TRBJ1-2; TRBD1 might be the D (5 bases). The CDR3 length is 15 residues. CDR1 SGHNT and CDR2 YENEEA come from the germline V gene. V lost 2 bases and J lost 3, with 13 bases in between. DNA of the CDR3: TGTGCCAGCAGCTTAACGTTGGGGCCATACTATGGCTACACCTTC. Protein sequence: CASSLTLGPYYGYTF. The full variable domain, completed using reference TRBV11-3 and TRBJ1-2, is EAGVVQSPRYKIIEKKQPVAFWCNPISGHNTLYWYLQNLGQGPELLIRYENEEAVDDSQLPKDRFSAERLKGVDSTLKIQPAELGDSAVYLCASSLTLGPYYGYTFGSGTRLTVV.

V gene TRBV10-3 combines with J gene TRBJ1-1; D perhaps matches TRBD1 (5 bases). Between the trimmed V and J ends, which lost 5 bases and 1 base, there was a span of 11 bases. Germline values: CDR1 ENHRY, CDR2 SYGVKD. The CDR3 length is 14 residues. CDR3 loop: CAISPGKSNTEAFF. DNA of the CDR3: TGTGCCATCAGTCCAGGGAAGTCGAACACTGAAGCTTTCTTT.

With respect to this clone: One junction end does not reproduce the germline sequence, and a read error may be involved. The rearrangement links TRBV11-3 to TRBJ2-7; D unresolved. Germline V gives CDR1 SGHNT, CDR2 YENEEA. The CDR3 spans 15 residues. DNA of the CDR3: TGTGCCAGCACCCCCATCAAAAGACCTTCCTACGAACAGTACTTC. Protein sequence: CASTPIKRPSYEQYF.

The gene calls are TRBV11-1 and TRBJ2-5; the match to TRBD2 covers 13 bases. Germline lookup yields CDR1 SGHAT and CDR2 FQDESV (reference sequence). This CDR3 comprises 16 residues. Trimming removed 3 bases from V and 4 bases from J; junction bases left unmatched: 5. This CDR3 reads CASSLRTSGSLETQYF. In DNA, the CDR3 is TGTGCCAGCAGCTTGAGGACTAGCGGGAGTTTAGAGACCCAGTACTTC.

The V gene is TRBV6-8, the J gene TRBJ2-3, with 11 nucleotides matching TRBD2. The CDR3 runs to 16 residues. V lost 7 bases and J lost 6; bases outside the gene matches: 12. Germline V gene data show CDR1 as MNHGY and CDR2 as SAAAGT. CDR3 coding DNA: TGTGCCAGCACTGACACTAGCGGGGGTCCGTCGGATACGCAGTATTTT. As protein: CASTDTSGGPSDTQYF.